These 22 T cell receptor beta chains were sequenced from one sample in a study of siplizumab effects on memory and regulatory T cells. The antigens of these receptors remain unknown. The mixed lymphocyte reaction cells were held in coculture (37°C) for under seven days. TCRdb's table, derived via immunoSEQ multiplex PCR, lists solely in-frame clones and lacks some. The data contain about 6,600 clones, roughly a third of them seen just once; the ten biggest clones take up about 17%. The specimen sequenced was CFSE-low (dividing) CD8+ T cells sorted from an allogeneic mixed lymphocyte reaction. The receptor set was obtained from a human donor in good health; the cells came from an allogeneic mixed lymphocyte reaction.

This clone has more than one count but fewer than ten. CDR3 sequence (DNA): TGCGCCAGCAAACAGGGGGCGAGGGAAGAGACCCAGTACTTC. Protein product: CASKQGAREETQYF. The V and J genes are TRBV23-1 and TRBJ2-5; TRBD1 aligns across 9 bases. TRBV23-1 falls under the ORF class, with uncertain function. Trimming took 7 bases from V and 3 from J; bases not matched to a gene: 6. CDR3 length: 14 residues.

The chain couples TRBV5-1 to TRBJ2-3; D call uncertain. Trimming took off 0 bases at V and 2 bases at J, with 7 bases between the two ends. This CDR3 contains 14 residues. Germline CDR1 and CDR2: SGHRS and YFSETQ. CDR3 region: CASSLGAPTDTQYF. Here the CDR3 DNA reads TGCGCCAGCAGCTTGGGGGCCCCCACAGATACGCAGTATTTT.

This clone is judged medium-sized. The CDR3 here is CASSRSGPYNEQFF. Written as DNA, the CDR3 is TGTGCCAGCAGCCGCTCGGGACCTTACAATGAGCAGTTCTTC. The V gene is TRBV7-2, the J gene TRBJ2-1; either TRBD1 or TRBD2 may supply D (5 bases each). CDR3 length: 14 residues. Trimming left V 5 bases short and J 4 bases short, with 12 bases between. The germline V gene encodes CDR1 SGHTA and CDR2 FQGNSA.

The chain uses TRBV28 and TRBJ2-1; D is unclear. The ends were cut back, 8 bases at V and 3 bases at J, with 17 bases in the middle. The CDR3 is 15 residues long. Looked up from germline, CDR1 is MDHEN and CDR2 is SYDVKM. The CDR3 region has the DNA TGTGCCAGCCCATCCCCCCCCTGGCGCTACAATGAGCAGTTCTTC. It encodes CASPSPPWRYNEQFF.

In its sample, this clone was seen a few times. The chain has TRBV10-3 and TRBJ2-7, with D maybe TRBD1 (6 bases). The CDR3 covers 15 residues. Germline V CDR1 and CDR2: ENHRY, SYGVKD. Trimming took 5 bases from V and 3 from J, leaving 17 bases between them. CDR3: CAISTSVRGVYEQYF. The CDR3 region has the DNA TGTGCCATCAGTACAAGCGTCAGGGGAGTCTACGAGCAGTACTTC.

The genes are TRBV28 and TRBJ2-3; D is tentatively TRBD1 or TRBD2 (5 bases each). The CDR3 spans 14 residues. V was trimmed by 8 bases and J by 4 bases, leaving 16 bases between them. The V gene's germline CDR1 is MDHEN and CDR2 SYDVKM. CDR3 sequence (DNA): TGTGCCAGCGATAAGGGACCAGCCGCAGATACGCAGTATTTT. The encoded protein is CASDKGPAADTQYF.

The chain joins TRBV7-6 to TRBJ2-7; the D is unclear. The CDR3 has 13 amino acids. In germline, CDR1 is SGHVS, CDR2 FNYEAQ. The V gene lost 0 bases and the J gene lost 6 bases, with 9 bases spanning the gap. The CDR3 bases are TGTGCCAGCAGCTTAGCGATTGGGTCCGAGCAGTACTTC. This encodes CASSLAIGSEQYF. The full variable domain, rest sourced from reference TRBV7-6 and TRBJ2-7, is GAGVSQSPRYKVTKRGQDVALRCDPISGHVSLYWYRQALGQGPEFLTYFNYEAQQDKSGLPNDRFSAERPEGSISTLTIQRTEQRDSAMYRCASSLAIGSEQYFGPGTRLTVT.

This chain joins TRBV27 and TRBJ2-7; TRBD2 might be the D (6 bases). V shed 3 bases and J shed 2 bases, with 14 bases lying between them. This CDR3 region has 15 residues. The germline gives CDR1 MNHEY, CDR2 SMNVEV (reference sequence). The CDR3 loop reads CASSFTISGPYEQYF. The CDR3 DNA is TGTGCCAGCAGTTTTACTATTAGCGGTCCCTACGAGCAGTACTTC.

The genes are TRBV5-4 and TRBJ2-3; 7 bases map to TRBD2. The CDR3 length is 16 residues. Germline lookup yields CDR1 SGHNT and CDR2 YYREEE (reference sequence). J was trimmed by 2 bases and V by 0 bases; bases with no gene match: 6. CDR3: CASSLDSSGYTDTQYF. The CDR3 nucleotides are TGTGCCAGCAGCTTGGATTCTAGCGGTTACACAGATACGCAGTATTTT.

By its share, this clone is medium-sized (0.01 to 0.1%). The chain combines TRBV28 with TRBJ1-1, with no clear D. Germline values: CDR1 MDHEN, CDR2 SYDVKM. Trimming pared 3 bases from V and 1 base from J, leaving 9 bases between. The CDR3 spans 14 residues. The CDR3 DNA reads as TGTGCCAGCAGTTTCTCAGGAGGGAACACTGAAGCTTTCTTT. It is translated as CASSFSGGNTEAFF. The whole variable domain, filled in from reference TRBV28 and TRBJ1-1, reads DVKVTQSSRYLVKRTGEKVFLECVQDMDHENMFWYRQDPGLGLRLIYFSYDVKMKEKGDIPEGYSVSREKKERFSLILESASTNQTSMYLCASSFSGGNTEAFFGQGTRLTVV.

Comments on this clone: At one boundary the junction diverges from the germline segment, which might be a read error. The V call is TRBV4-1, the J call TRBJ2-2; maybe TRBD2 (5 bases). Germline loops: CDR1 MGHRA, CDR2 YSYEKL. The length of the CDR3 is 13 residues. The CDR3 is CASSQEEFRELFF. As DNA, the CDR3 is TGTGCCAGCAGCCAGGAGGAGTTCAGGGAGCTGTTTTTT.

This chain connects TRBV5-1 to TRBJ2-7; 9 nucleotides align to TRBD1. V lost 4 bases to trimming and J lost 6 bases; unmatched junction nucleotides: 8. The CDR3 is 14 residues long. Germline V gene data show CDR1 as SGHRS and CDR2 as YFSETQ. In DNA, the CDR3 is TGCGCCAGCAGCCCCGGGACAGGGCGCGGCGAGCAGTACTTC. Translating gives CASSPGTGRGEQYF. The whole variable domain, filled in from reference TRBV5-1 and TRBJ2-7, reads KAGVTQTPRYLIKTRGQQVTLSCSPISGHRSVSWYQQTPGQGLQFLFEYFSETQRNKGNFPGRFSGRQFSNSRSEMNVSTLELGDSALYLCASSPGTGRGEQYFGPGTRLTVT.

In its sample, this clone was seen a few times. The rearrangement joins TRBV28 to TRBJ2-7; D may correspond to TRBD1 or TRBD2 (5 bases each). Germline CDR1 is MDHEN and CDR2 is SYDVKM. The V and J ends lost 3 bases and 2 bases respectively, with 11 bases between them. The CDR3 totals 14 residues. The CDR3 spells CASSLGRGAYEQYF. CDR3 DNA: TGTGCCAGCAGTTTGGGTAGGGGAGCCTACGAGCAGTACTTC.

The chain is built from TRBV10-3 and TRBJ2-1; D uncertain. The CDR3 is 12 amino acids. Trimming stripped 6 bases from V and 4 bases from J, with 7 bases between. The V gene's germline CDR1 is ENHRY and CDR2 SYGVKD. Here the CDR3 reads CAIRVGYNEQFF. The DNA of the CDR3 is TGTGCCATCAGAGTGGGGTACAATGAGCAGTTCTTC.

V gene TRBV9 combines with J gene TRBJ1-1, with TRBD1 as a possible D gene (5 bases). Looked up from germline, CDR1 is SGDLS and CDR2 is YYNGEE. The CDR3 is 15 amino acids. The V gene lost 0 bases and the J gene lost 2 bases, with 11 bases spanning the gap. In nucleotides, the CDR3 is TGTGCCAGCAGCGTAGTGGGACTGGGCAACACTGAAGCTTTCTTT. Translation: CASSVVGLGNTEAFF.

The chain links TRBV27 to TRBJ2-1, with 9 bases aligning to TRBD2. Germline V gene lookup returns CDR1 MNHEY and CDR2 SMNVEV (reference sequence). The CDR3 has 15 amino acids. V shed 2 bases, J shed 4 bases, and the junction held 3 bases outside the gene matches. CDR3 sequence (DNA): TGTGCCAGCAGTTTAGCGGGAGGGAGTTACAATGAGCAGTTCTTC. Protein sequence: CASSLAGGSYNEQFF.

The V gene is TRBV7-9, the J gene TRBJ1-4; no definite D call. Trimming took 5 bases from V and 5 from J, leaving 12 bases between them. Germline V lookup: CDR1 SEHNR, CDR2 FQNEAQ (reference sequence). The CDR3 loop spans 14 amino acids. The CDR3 sequence: CASSPQERNEKLFF. CDR3 DNA sequence: TGTGCCAGCAGCCCCCAGGAAAGGAATGAAAAACTGTTTTTT.

The gene calls are TRBV5-5 and TRBJ2-7, with 9 bases that match TRBD2. This CDR3 contains 15 residues. Germline V gene sequence: CDR1 SGHKS, CDR2 YYEKEE (reference sequence). V lost 0 bases, J lost 6 bases, and 7 bases stayed unmatched. DNA of the CDR3: TGTGCCAGCAGCTTGGCCTCACTAGCGGGTACCGAGCAGTACTTC. This translates into CASSLASLAGTEQYF.

The chain joins TRBV7-9 to TRBJ2-1, with 11 bases identical to TRBD2. The V and J ends lost 5 bases and 0 bases, in that order; junction bases with no gene match: 9. The CDR3 spans 18 residues. The germline V gene encodes CDR1 SEHNR and CDR2 FQNEAQ (reference sequence). CDR3 amino acids: CASSPVGLADRSYNEQFF. As DNA, the CDR3 is TGTGCCAGCAGCCCAGTGGGACTAGCGGACCGCTCCTACAATGAGCAGTTCTTC.

The chain uses TRBV7-6 and TRBJ1-2; D perhaps matches TRBD1 (6 bases). The CDR3 contains 15 residues. The ends were cut back, 1 base at V and 4 bases at J, with 13 bases in the middle. CDR1 is SGHVS, CDR2 FNYEAQ, per germline. The CDR3 coding sequence is TGTGCCAGCAGCTTAGAAGCAGGGGTCTTCTATGGCTACACCTTC. Amino acids: CASSLEAGVFYGYTF.

To note about this clone: This may come from a read error, since a much larger clone is one base off. CDR3 loop: CASSLDRAGYEQYF. The CDR3 bases are TGTGCCAGCAGCTTGGACAGGGCAGGCTACGAGCAGTACTTC. V is TRBV5-8 and J is TRBJ2-7, with D perhaps matching TRBD1 (6 bases). The CDR3 spans 14 residues. The ends were cut back, 0 bases at V and 3 bases at J, with 10 bases in the middle. Germline CDR1 and CDR2: SGHTS and YDEGEE. Drawing the rest from reference TRBV5-8 and TRBJ2-7, the complete variable domain is EAGVTQSPTHLIKTRGQQATLRCSPISGHTSVYWYQQALGLGLQFLLWYDEGEERNRGNFPPRFSGRQFPNYSSELNVNALELEDSALYLCASSLDRAGYEQYFGPGTRLTVT.

The chain recombines TRBV14 with TRBJ1-1; D is undetermined. The germline V gene has CDR1 SGHDN and CDR2 FVKESK. The V end was cut by 4 bases, the J end by 6 bases, with 15 bases between. The CDR3 spans 14 residues. The CDR3 DNA follows: TGTGCCAGCAGCCCCCTAGCCACCGGAGCTGAAGCTTTCTTT. Translating it yields CASSPLATGAEAFF.